This T cell receptor (beta chain) was sequenced for a study of blood T cell repertoires in COVID-19. Sequenced by immunoSEQ multiplex PCR; TCRdb stores in-frame clones only, minus some. This table has around 78,000 clones, about nine tenths appearing once. With V trimmed by 6 bases and J by 7 bases, 12 bases remained unmatched. Germline V gene data show CDR1 as KGHSH and CDR2 as LQKENI. The length of the CDR3 is 16 residues. The chain has TRBV18 and TRBJ1-6; 7 bases align to TRBD1. The clonotype originates from a man aged 45 to 65 with active or convalescent COVID-19. Sequenced material: peripheral blood. CDR3 DNA sequence: TGTGCCAGCTCCCGCGACAGGGTGAGGTCCAATTCACCCCTCCACTTT. It is translated as CASSRDRVRSNSPLHF.